This T cell receptor (beta chain) was captured in a study of cytomegalovirus exposure and HLA in healthy donors. In this sample, this clone turned up a few times. PCR amplification relied on 60 Vbeta primers (plus 13 Jbeta primers). Libraries were prepared by immunoSEQ multiplex PCR; TCRdb keeps only in-frame clonotypes and omits some of them. This sample has over 90,000 clones, with 73% found just once. In germline, CDR1 is PRHDT, CDR2 FYEKMQ (reference sequence). V was cut by 4 bases and J by 4 bases, with 22 bases left in between. CDR3 size: 17 residues. The sequencing sample was made of PBMCs. This TCR derives from a man aged 35-49 years in good health and CMV-seronegative. The rearrangement uses TRBV13 and TRBJ1-1, with a tentative D call TRBD1 (5 bases). The CDR3 reads CASSWHRTRDGGTEAFF. CDR3 DNA: TGTGCCAGCAGCTGGCACCGAACGCGGGACGGCGGCACTGAAGCTTTCTTT.